One and the same sample provided the 28 T cell receptor beta chains below, sequenced in a study of T cell repertoires in cytomegalovirus infection. MiXCR was run by TCRdb on the reads, yielding one entry per CDR3 protein. The sample carries about 240,000 distinct CDR3 sequences, 6.5% recorded once. Specimen: PBMCs. The source of these receptors is a human donor in good health (CMV status not recorded). Some clones in this sample may be carry-over from other donors' samples.

This clonotype has only a few counts. The chain carries TRBV5-4 and TRBJ2-7, with 7 bases lining up with TRBD1. This CDR3 is built from 13 residues. Trimming removed 6 bases from V and 9 bases from J; junction bases left unmatched: 12. The germline CDR1 and CDR2 sequences are SGHNT and YYREEE (reference sequence). CDR3 sequence: CASKFWDSVPQYF. In nucleotides, the CDR3 is TGTGCCAGCAAGTTCTGGGACAGCGTTCCGCAGTACTTC.

In this sample, this clonotype turned up many times. The chain combines TRBV18 with TRBJ2-7, with a weak D call TRBD2 (6 bases). V was cut by 3 bases and J by 0 bases, with 9 bases left in between. Germline values: CDR1 KGHSH, CDR2 LQKENI. The CDR3 spans 14 residues. CDR3 coding DNA: TGTGCCAGCTCACCGCGGGGAAACTCCTACGAGCAGTACTTC. Translating gives CASSPRGNSYEQYF.

The sample holds many counts of this clonotype. V and J are TRBV30 and TRBJ2-6; TRBD1 might be the D (6 bases). CDR3 size: 15 residues. Looked up from germline, CDR1 is GTSNPN and CDR2 is SVGIG (reference sequence). The ends were cut back, 2 bases at V and 2 bases at J, with 10 bases in the middle. For the CDR3, the DNA is TGTGCCTGGAGTACTAAGGGGGCTGGGGCCAACGTCCTGACTTTC. This gives the protein CAWSTKGAGANVLTF. The variable domain in full, with the rest retrieved from reference TRBV30 and TRBJ2-6, is SQTIHQWPATLVQPVGSPLSLECTVEGTSNPNLYWYRQAAGRGLQLLFYSVGIGQISSEVPQNLSASRPQDRQFILSSKKLLLSDSGFYLCAWSTKGAGANVLTFGAGSRLTVL.

At least ten counts were recorded for this clonotype. This sequence joins TRBV18 and TRBJ2-1; 8 positions agree with TRBD2. In germline, CDR1 is KGHSH, CDR2 LQKENI. The V segment lost 0 bases and the J segment 4 bases; nucleotides outside the gene matches: 2. The CDR3 runs to 15 residues. The CDR3 sequence is CASSPPSGVYNEQFF. CDR3 bases: TGTGCCAGCTCACCACCTAGCGGGGTTTACAATGAGCAGTTCTTC. Full variable domain (rest looked up from reference TRBV18 and TRBJ2-1): NAGVMQNPRHLVRRRGQEARLRCSPMKGHSHVYWYRQLPEEGLKFMVYLQKENIIDESGMPKERFSAEFPKEGPSILRIQQVVRGDSAAYFCASSPPSGVYNEQFFGPGTRLTVL.

In this sample, this clonotype turned up many times. The chain joins TRBV20-1 to TRBJ2-5; TRBD2 agrees at 12 bases. Losses at the gene ends were 6 bases for V and 1 base for J; bases not matched to a gene: 9. Germline CDR1 reads DFQATT; CDR2 reads SNEGSKA (reference sequence). This CDR3 contains 16 residues. In DNA form, the CDR3 reads TGCAGTGCCCCGGGACTAGCGGGCGTTTTCCAAGAGACCCAGTACTTC. Amino acid sequence: CSAPGLAGVFQETQYF.

This clonotype was counted ten times or more. This chain connects TRBV7-2 to TRBJ1-4; TRBD1 aligns across 10 bases. The CDR3 runs to 18 residues. V trimming: 1 base; J trimming: 7 bases; junction bases outside the gene matches: 12. CDR1 and CDR2 (germline): SGHTA, FQGNSA. CDR3 sequence reads: CASSLVSGTGATGEKLFF. The CDR3 DNA is TGTGCCAGCAGCTTAGTTAGTGGGACAGGGGCGACAGGTGAAAAACTGTTTTTT.

This clonotype was seen repeatedly, ten times or more. The gene calls are TRBV7-9 and TRBJ2-2; D is possibly TRBD1 (5 bases). Trimming cost V 5 bases and J 0 bases, with 16 bases left between them. Germline CDR1 and CDR2: SEHNR and FQNEAQ (reference sequence). The length of the CDR3 is 17 residues. DNA of the CDR3: TGTGCCAGCAGCCCAATCCAGGGAATCGCGAACACCGGGGAGCTGTTTTTT. Residues: CASSPIQGIANTGELFF.

Regarding this clonotype: A much larger clone differs by one base, so this may be a read error. This chain uses TRBV29-1 with TRBJ1-3; D gene unclear. The CDR3 has 12 amino acids. Looked up from germline, CDR1 is SQVTM and CDR2 is ANQGSEA. Written as DNA, the CDR3 is TGCAACGTGCGCGTCCTTGGAAACACCATATATTTT. This sequence encodes CNVRVLGNTIYF. Full variable domain (outside the CDR3, taken from reference TRBV29-1 and TRBJ1-3): SAVISQKPSRDICQRGTSLTIQCQVDSQVTMMFWYRQQPGQSLTLIATANQGSEATYESGFVIDKFPISRPNLTFSTLTVSNMSPEDSSIYLCNVRVLGNTIYFGEGSWLTVV.

Remarks on this clonotype: Being one base from a much bigger clone, this may be a read error. This chain joins TRBV9 and TRBJ2-3; D ambiguous. This CDR3 is built from 15 residues. V gave up 4 bases and J gave up 4 bases, with 16 bases separating them. Germline V gene sequence: CDR1 SGDLS, CDR2 YYNGEE. DNA for the CDR3: TGTGCCAGCAGCCCCAGTGGATTCTCCGCAGATACGCAGTATTTT. It is translated as CASSPSGFSADTQYF.

The V gene is TRBV6-2 or TRBV6-3, the J gene TRBJ2-2, with D possibly called TRBD1 or TRBD2 (7 bases each). The CDR3 is 17 residues long. V lost 5 bases, J lost 0 bases, and 16 bases lay in between. The germline V gene encodes CDR1 MNHEY and CDR2 SVGEGT. CDR3 loop: CASSQTSRGANTGELFF. CDR3 sequence (DNA): TGTGCCAGCAGTCAGACTAGCAGGGGGGCGAACACCGGGGAGCTGTTTTTT.

This clonotype was seen a handful of times. The chain joins TRBV20-1 to TRBJ2-7; D unresolved. Per germline, CDR1 DFQATT and CDR2 SNEGSKA (reference sequence). The CDR3 runs to 12 residues. V was clipped by 2 bases and J by 0 bases, with 5 bases between them. The CDR3 DNA reads TGCAGTGCTAGACCGGGCTCCTACGAGCAGTACTTC. Amino acids: CSARPGSYEQYF.

This clonotype was seen ten or more times. This chain links TRBV7-2 with TRBJ1-2, with unresolved D. CDR1 and CDR2 (germline): SGHTA, FQGNSA. Trimming shortened V by 1 base and J by 2 bases, and 5 bases separated the two germline ends. The CDR3 contains 13 residues. CDR3 sequence: CASSLELNYGYTF. The CDR3 bases are TGTGCCAGCAGCTTAGAATTAAACTATGGCTACACCTTC.

The gene calls are TRBV11-2 and TRBJ1-4; no clear D. The CDR3 runs 17 residues. Germline-derived CDR1 and CDR2 are SGHAT and FQNNGV. V was shortened by 1 base and J by 8 bases, with 20 bases between the two germline ends. CDR3 nucleotides: TGTGCCAGCAGCTTAGGATTTGGAACTCGACCGGACGAAAAACTGTTTTTT. As protein: CASSLGFGTRPDEKLFF. The variable domain in full, completed from reference TRBV11-2 and TRBJ1-4, reads EAGVAQSPRYKIIEKRQSVAFWCNPISGHATLYWYQQILGQGPKLLIQFQNNGVVDDSQLPKDRFSAERLKGVDSTLKIQPAKLEDSAVYLCASSLGFGTRPDEKLFFGSGTQLSVL.

This clonotype was recorded at least ten times. The V and J genes are TRBV2 and TRBJ2-6; TRBD1 matches 8 bases. CDR1 and CDR2 from the germline V gene are SNHLY and FYNNEI. This CDR3 contains 15 residues. Trimming took 6 bases from V and 2 from J; bases not matched to a gene: 3. The DNA of the CDR3 is TGTGCCAGCAGGCCGGACAGGGCTGGGGCCAACGTCCTGACTTTC. Translating it yields CASRPDRAGANVLTF.

At least ten counts were recorded for this clonotype. This chain links TRBV5-1 with TRBJ2-2; D gene unclear. Deletions cut 0 bases from V and 0 bases from J, with 9 bases between. CDR1 is SGHRS, CDR2 YFSETQ, per germline. This CDR3 has 16 residues. Here the CDR3 reads CASSLAATPNTGELFF. The CDR3 DNA follows: TGCGCCAGCAGCTTGGCCGCGACACCGAACACCGGGGAGCTGTTTTTT.

In this sample, this clonotype turned up many times. The rearrangement joins TRBV4-3 to TRBJ1-2; D is unresolved. V was trimmed by 1 base and J by 4 bases, leaving 7 bases between them. The V gene's germline CDR1 is LGHNA and CDR2 YSLEER. This CDR3 contains 13 residues. The CDR3, as DNA: TGCGCCAGCAGCCAAGGTCCTTTCTATGGCTACACCTTC. This codes for CASSQGPFYGYTF.

Many counts were recorded for this clonotype. This sequence joins TRBV20-1 and TRBJ2-3; no clear D gene. Trimming removed 4 bases at V and 3 bases at J, with 14 bases between. This CDR3 has 14 amino acids. The germline V gene encodes CDR1 DFQATT and CDR2 SNEGSKA (reference sequence). Written as DNA, the CDR3 is TGCAGTGCTATCCCGGGCTATGGGACAGATACGCAGTATTTT. It is translated as CSAIPGYGTDTQYF.

This clonotype came up many times. CDR3 sequence reads: CASSLSQGVWNQPQHF. The CDR3 DNA reads TGTGCCAGCAGTTTATCACAGGGGGTATGGAATCAGCCCCAGCATTTT. The chain employs TRBV12-3 or TRBV12-4 and TRBJ1-5; the match to TRBD1 covers 8 bases. This CDR3 contains 16 residues. Trimming took 2 bases from V and 4 from J; bases not matched to a gene: 7.

This clonotype was counted only a few times. This chain uses TRBV10-3 with TRBJ2-1, with D perhaps given as TRBD1 or TRBD2 (5 bases each). The CDR3 consists of 14 residues. Germline V gene lookup returns CDR1 ENHRY and CDR2 SYGVKD. V lost 10 bases to trimming and J lost 7 bases, with 20 bases between them. The CDR3, as DNA: TGTGCCACCGGGACGGTTTCAACACAGAATGAGCAGTTCTTC. Protein product: CATGTVSTQNEQFF.

This clonotype came up many times. The chain's CDR3 is CSVSEMNTEAFF. The CDR3 DNA reads TGCAGCGTTTCAGAGATGAACACTGAAGCTTTCTTT. V usage is TRBV29-1 and J usage is TRBJ1-1; D is undetermined. This CDR3 comprises 12 residues. V lost 5 bases and J lost 0, with 7 bases in between. Germline lookup yields CDR1 SQVTM and CDR2 ANQGSEA.

There are many counts of this clonotype. The chain employs TRBV11-3 and TRBJ2-1; 12 bases agree with TRBD1. The germline CDR1 and CDR2 sequences are SGHNT and YENEEA. Trimming cost V 3 bases and J 7 bases; bases outside gene matches: 7. This CDR3 has 16 residues. CDR3 region: CASSFLGQGAGNEQFF. CDR3 sequence (DNA): TGTGCCAGCAGCTTTTTGGGACAGGGGGCGGGGAATGAGCAGTTCTTC. Full variable domain (rest looked up from reference TRBV11-3 and TRBJ2-1): EAGVVQSPRYKIIEKKQPVAFWCNPISGHNTLYWYLQNLGQGPELLIRYENEEAVDDSQLPKDRFSAERLKGVDSTLKIQPAELGDSAVYLCASSFLGQGAGNEQFFGPGTRLTVL.

This clonotype came up many times. J is TRBJ2-3 and V is TRBV6-4; tentatively, D is TRBD2 (5 bases). V lost 0 bases and J lost 2, with 6 bases in between. There are 14 residues in the CDR3. Germline loops: CDR1 MRHNA, CDR2 SNTAGT. The CDR3 bases are TGTGCCAGCAGTGACTCACTAGACACAGATACGCAGTATTTT. Protein sequence: CASSDSLDTDTQYF.

Ten or more counts support this clonotype. The chain recombines TRBV28 with TRBJ1-5; D gene uncertain. This CDR3 contains 16 residues. Per the germline V gene, CDR1 is MDHEN and CDR2 is SYDVKM. V lost 7 bases and J lost 6, with 22 bases in between. The CDR3 sequence is CASISGDGRFSQPQHF. The CDR3 DNA reads as TGTGCCAGCATTTCTGGAGACGGCAGGTTCAGTCAGCCCCAGCATTTT.

This clonotype has at least ten counts. The chain joins TRBV7-2 to TRBJ2-7; a possible D gene is TRBD2 (5 bases). The V gene's germline CDR1 is SGHTA and CDR2 FQGNSA. The germline V and J ends were trimmed by 5 bases and 6 bases, with 11 bases remaining between them. This CDR3 is 12 amino acids long. The CDR3: CASSQGRGEQYF. CDR3 coding DNA: TGTGCCAGCAGCCAAGGCCGGGGCGAGCAGTACTTC.

This clonotype was recorded at least ten times. CDR3 sequence: CASGANTGELFF. The CDR3 DNA is TGTGCCAGCGGGGCGAACACCGGGGAGCTGTTTTTT. V and J are TRBV27 and TRBJ2-2, with D unclear. The CDR3 loop spans 12 amino acids. Germline CDR1 and CDR2: MNHEY and SMNVEV (reference sequence). V lost 8 bases to trimming and J lost 0 bases, with 4 bases between them.

This clonotype was counted many times. The V and J genes are TRBV7-3 and TRBJ2-2, with D hard to call. There are 13 residues in the CDR3. The V end was cut by 5 bases, the J end by 5 bases, with 9 bases between. Germline loops: CDR1 SGHTA, CDR2 FQGTGA. CDR3 in amino acids: CASSVPGTGELFF. For the CDR3, the DNA is TGTGCCAGCAGCGTTCCAGGAACCGGGGAGCTGTTTTTT.

This clonotype occurred many times. The chain carries TRBV20-1 and TRBJ1-2; the D gene is possibly TRBD1 (5 bases). The V end lost 5 bases, the J end lost 4 bases, and 14 bases lay between the germline ends. The germline CDR1 and CDR2 sequences are DFQATT and SNEGSKA (reference sequence). The CDR3 runs 13 residues. Written as DNA, the CDR3 is TGCAGTGCTCAACAAGACAGTCCCTATGGCTACACCTTC. Protein product: CSAQQDSPYGYTF.

This clonotype was counted many times. This chain joins TRBV29-1 and TRBJ2-3; no clear D gene. The length of the CDR3 is 15 residues. Germline values: CDR1 SQVTM, CDR2 ANQGSEA. V gave up 7 bases and J gave up 1 base, with 18 bases separating them. CDR3 sequence reads: CSAIPSKRGTDTQYF. For the CDR3, the DNA is TGCAGCGCAATTCCTTCAAAGCGAGGCACAGATACGCAGTATTTT.